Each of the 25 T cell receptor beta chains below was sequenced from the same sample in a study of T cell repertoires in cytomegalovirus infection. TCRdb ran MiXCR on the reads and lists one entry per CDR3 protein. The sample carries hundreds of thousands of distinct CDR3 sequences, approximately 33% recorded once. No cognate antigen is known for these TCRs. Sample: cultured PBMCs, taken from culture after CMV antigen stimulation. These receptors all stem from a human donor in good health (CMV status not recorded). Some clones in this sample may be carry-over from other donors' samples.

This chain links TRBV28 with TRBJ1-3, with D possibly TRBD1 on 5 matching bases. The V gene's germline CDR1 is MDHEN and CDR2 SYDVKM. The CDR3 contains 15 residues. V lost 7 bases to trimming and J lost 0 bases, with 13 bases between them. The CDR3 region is CASIQGDFSGNTIYF. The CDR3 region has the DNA TGTGCCAGCATCCAAGGGGACTTCTCTGGAAACACCATATATTTT.

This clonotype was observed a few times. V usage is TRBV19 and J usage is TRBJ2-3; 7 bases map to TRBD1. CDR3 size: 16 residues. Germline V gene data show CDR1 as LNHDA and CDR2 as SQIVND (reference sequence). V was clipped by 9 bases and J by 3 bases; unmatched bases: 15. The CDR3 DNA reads TGTGCCAGCGGTAACAGGGGCCCACTCGGTACAGATACGCAGTATTTT. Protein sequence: CASGNRGPLGTDTQYF.

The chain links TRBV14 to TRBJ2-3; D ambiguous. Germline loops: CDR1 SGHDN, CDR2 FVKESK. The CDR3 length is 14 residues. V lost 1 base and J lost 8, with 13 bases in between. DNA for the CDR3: TGTGCCAGCAGCCAAGCCAGTTCTCTCTCTACGCAGTATTTT. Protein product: CASSQASSLSTQYF.

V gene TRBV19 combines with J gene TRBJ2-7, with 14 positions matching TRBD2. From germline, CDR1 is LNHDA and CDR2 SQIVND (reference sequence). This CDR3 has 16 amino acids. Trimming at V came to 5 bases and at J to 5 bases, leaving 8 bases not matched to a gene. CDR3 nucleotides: TGTGCCAGTAGTCTGGGACTAGCGGGAGCGGCGAACGAGCAGTACTTC. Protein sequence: CASSLGLAGAANEQYF.

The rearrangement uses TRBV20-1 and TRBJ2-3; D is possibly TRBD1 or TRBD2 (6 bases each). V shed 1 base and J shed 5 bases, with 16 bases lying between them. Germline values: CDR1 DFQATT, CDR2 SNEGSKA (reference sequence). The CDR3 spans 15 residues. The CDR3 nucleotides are TGCAGTGCTAGAGGGTTAGGGGGGCCTAGAGATACGCAGTATTTT. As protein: CSARGLGGPRDTQYF.

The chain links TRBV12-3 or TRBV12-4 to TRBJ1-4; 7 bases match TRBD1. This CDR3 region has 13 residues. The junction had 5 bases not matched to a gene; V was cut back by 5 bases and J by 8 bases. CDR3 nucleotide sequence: TGTGCCAGCAGTCGGGACAGTCGAGAAAAACTGTTTTTT. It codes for CASSRDSREKLFF.

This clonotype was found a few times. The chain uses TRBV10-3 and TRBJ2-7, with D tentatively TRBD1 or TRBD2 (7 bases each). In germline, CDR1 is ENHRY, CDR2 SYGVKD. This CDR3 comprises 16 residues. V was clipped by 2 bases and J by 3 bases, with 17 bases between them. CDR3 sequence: CAISEGRGQPRYEQYF. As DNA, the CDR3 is TGTGCCATCAGTGAGGGGAGGGGACAGCCACGCTACGAGCAGTACTTC.

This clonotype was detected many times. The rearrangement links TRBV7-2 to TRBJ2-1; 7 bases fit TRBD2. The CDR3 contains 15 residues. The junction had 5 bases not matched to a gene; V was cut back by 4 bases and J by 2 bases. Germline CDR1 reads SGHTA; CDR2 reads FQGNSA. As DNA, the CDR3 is TGTGCCAGCAGCTCAGCCGGGACTACCTACAATGAGCAGTTCTTC. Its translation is CASSSAGTTYNEQFF.

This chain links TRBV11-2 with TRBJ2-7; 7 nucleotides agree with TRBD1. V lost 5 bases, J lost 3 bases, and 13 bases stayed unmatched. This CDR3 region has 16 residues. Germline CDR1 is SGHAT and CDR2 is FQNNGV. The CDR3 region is CASSTIGGGRYYEQYF. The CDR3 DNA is TGTGCCAGCAGCACCATAGGGGGCGGAAGGTACTACGAGCAGTACTTC.

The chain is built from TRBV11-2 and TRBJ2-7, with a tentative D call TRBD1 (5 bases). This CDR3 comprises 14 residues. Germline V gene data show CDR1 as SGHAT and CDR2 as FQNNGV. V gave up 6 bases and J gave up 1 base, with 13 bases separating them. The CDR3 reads CASRQGGRSYEQYF. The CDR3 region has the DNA TGTGCCAGCAGGCAGGGTGGCAGATCCTACGAGCAGTACTTC.

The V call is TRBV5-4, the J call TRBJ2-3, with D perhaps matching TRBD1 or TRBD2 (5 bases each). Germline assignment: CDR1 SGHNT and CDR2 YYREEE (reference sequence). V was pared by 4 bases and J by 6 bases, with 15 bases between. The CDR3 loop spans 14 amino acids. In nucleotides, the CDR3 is TGTGCCAGCAGCCACCGGGACCGATTGGATACGCAGTATTTT. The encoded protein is CASSHRDRLDTQYF.

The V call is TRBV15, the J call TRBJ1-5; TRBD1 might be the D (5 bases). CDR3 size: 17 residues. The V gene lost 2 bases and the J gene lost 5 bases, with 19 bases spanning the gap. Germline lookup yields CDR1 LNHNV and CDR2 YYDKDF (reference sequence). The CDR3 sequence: CATSRTTRWGWHQPQHF. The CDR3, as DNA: TGTGCCACCAGCAGAACTACAAGGTGGGGGTGGCATCAGCCCCAGCATTTT. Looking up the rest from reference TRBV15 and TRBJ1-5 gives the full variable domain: DAMVIQNPRYQVTQFGKPVTLSCSQTLNHNVMYWYQQKSSQAPKLLFHYYDKDFNNEADTPDNFQSRRPNTSFCFLDIRSPGLGDTAMYLCATSRTTRWGWHQPQHFGDGTRLSIL.

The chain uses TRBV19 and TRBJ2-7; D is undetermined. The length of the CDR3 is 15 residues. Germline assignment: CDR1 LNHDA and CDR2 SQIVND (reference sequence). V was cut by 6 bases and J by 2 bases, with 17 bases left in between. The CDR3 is CASSNDGNGAYEQYF. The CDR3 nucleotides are TGTGCCAGTAGCAATGACGGAAACGGAGCCTACGAGCAGTACTTC.

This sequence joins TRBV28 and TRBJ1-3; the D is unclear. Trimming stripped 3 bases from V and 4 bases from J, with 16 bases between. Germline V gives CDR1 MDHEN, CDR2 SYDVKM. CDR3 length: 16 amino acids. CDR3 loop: CASSFTSPGPGNTIYF. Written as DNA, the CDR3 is TGTGCCAGCAGTTTCACCTCCCCGGGCCCCGGAAACACCATATATTTT.

CDR3 in DNA: TGTGCCAGCACCACCCTCGTGGGTTTTGGCTACACCTTC. Protein sequence: CASTTLVGFGYTF. The chain is built from TRBV6-1 and TRBJ1-2, with unresolved D. The CDR3 has 13 amino acids. The germline CDR1 and CDR2 sequences are MNHNS and SASEGT. V was cut by 7 bases and J by 7 bases, with 16 bases left in between.

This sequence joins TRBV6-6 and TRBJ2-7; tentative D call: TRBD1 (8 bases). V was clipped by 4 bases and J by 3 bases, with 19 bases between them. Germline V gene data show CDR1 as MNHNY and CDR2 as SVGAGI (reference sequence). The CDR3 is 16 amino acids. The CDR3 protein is CASSSREDRDYYEQYF. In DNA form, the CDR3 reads TGTGCCAGCAGTTCCCGTGAGGACAGGGACTACTACGAGCAGTACTTC.

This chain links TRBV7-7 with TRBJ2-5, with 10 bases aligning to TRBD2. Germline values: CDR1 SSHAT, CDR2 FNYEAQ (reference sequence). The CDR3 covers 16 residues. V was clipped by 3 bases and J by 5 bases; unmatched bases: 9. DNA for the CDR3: TGTGCCAGCAGCTTGGGAGCGGGGGGGCTGGTGGAGACCCAGTACTTC. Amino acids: CASSLGAGGLVETQYF.

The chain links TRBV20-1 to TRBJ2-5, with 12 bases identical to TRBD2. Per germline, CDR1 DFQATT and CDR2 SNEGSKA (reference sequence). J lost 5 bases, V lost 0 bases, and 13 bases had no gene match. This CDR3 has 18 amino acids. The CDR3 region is CSARDFTSGRTGRETQYF. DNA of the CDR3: TGCAGTGCTAGAGACTTTACTAGCGGGAGGACCGGGCGGGAGACCCAGTACTTC.

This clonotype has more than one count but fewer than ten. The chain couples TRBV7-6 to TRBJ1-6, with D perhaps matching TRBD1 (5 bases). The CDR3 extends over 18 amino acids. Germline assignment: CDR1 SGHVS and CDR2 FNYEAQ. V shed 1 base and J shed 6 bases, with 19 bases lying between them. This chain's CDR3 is CASSLGASGGRINSPLHF. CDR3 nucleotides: TGTGCCAGCAGCTTAGGGGCTTCGGGGGGAAGAATTAATTCACCCCTCCACTTT.

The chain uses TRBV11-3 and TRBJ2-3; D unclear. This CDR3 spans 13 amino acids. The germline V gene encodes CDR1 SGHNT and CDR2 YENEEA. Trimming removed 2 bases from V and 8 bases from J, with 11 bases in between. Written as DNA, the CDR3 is TGTGCCAGCAGCTTAAGTCTAACTGCTACGCAGTATTTT. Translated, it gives CASSLSLTATQYF.

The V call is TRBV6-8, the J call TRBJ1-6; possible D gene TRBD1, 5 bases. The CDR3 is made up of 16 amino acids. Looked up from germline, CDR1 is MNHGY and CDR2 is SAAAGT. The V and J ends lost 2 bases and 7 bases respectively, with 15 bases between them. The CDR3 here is CASSYTSQGGNSPLHF. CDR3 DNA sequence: TGTGCCAGCAGTTACACATCTCAGGGAGGGAATTCACCCCTCCACTTT.

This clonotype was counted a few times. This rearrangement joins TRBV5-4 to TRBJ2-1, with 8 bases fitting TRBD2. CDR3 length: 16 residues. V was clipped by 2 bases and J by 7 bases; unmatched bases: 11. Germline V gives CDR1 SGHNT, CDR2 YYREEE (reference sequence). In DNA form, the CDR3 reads TGTGCCAGCAGCTTAGTAGCGGGGACTCGAGTAAATGAGCAGTTCTTC. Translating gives CASSLVAGTRVNEQFF.

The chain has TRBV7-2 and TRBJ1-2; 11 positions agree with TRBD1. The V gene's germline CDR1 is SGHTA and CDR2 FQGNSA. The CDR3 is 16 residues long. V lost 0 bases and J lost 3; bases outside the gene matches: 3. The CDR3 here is CASSLAGQGAYYGYTF. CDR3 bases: TGTGCCAGCAGCTTAGCTGGACAGGGGGCCTACTATGGCTACACCTTC. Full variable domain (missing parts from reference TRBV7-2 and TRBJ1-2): GAGVSQSPSNKVTEKGKDVELRCDPISGHTALYWYRQSLGQGLEFLIYFQGNSAPDKSGLPSDRFSAERTGGSVSTLTIQRTQQEDSAVYLCASSLAGQGAYYGYTFGSGTRLTVV.

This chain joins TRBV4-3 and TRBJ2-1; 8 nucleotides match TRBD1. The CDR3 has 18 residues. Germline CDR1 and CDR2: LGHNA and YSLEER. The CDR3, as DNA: TGCGCGCGCGGGCTGGGACAGGCCCCCTCGAGCTCCTACAATGAGCAGTTCTTC. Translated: CARGLGQAPSSSYNEQFF.

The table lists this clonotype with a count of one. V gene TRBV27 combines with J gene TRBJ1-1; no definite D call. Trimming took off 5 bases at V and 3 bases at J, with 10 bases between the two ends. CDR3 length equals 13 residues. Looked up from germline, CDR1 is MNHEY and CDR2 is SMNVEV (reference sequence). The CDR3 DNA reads TGTGCCAGCAGTACTCAGCGGCACACTGAAGCTTTCTTT. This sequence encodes CASSTQRHTEAFF.